This TCR beta chain appears in the sequencing data of a study of blood T cell repertoires in COVID-19. Some clones are missing from TCRdb's copy, which holds only in-frame ones; the method was immunoSEQ multiplex PCR. This sample has roughly 460,000 clones, with about 90% found just once. Germline V gene data show CDR1 as SGHNT and CDR2 as YENEEA. The CDR3 totals 12 residues. The V end lost 4 bases, the J end lost 8 bases, and 11 bases lay between the germline ends. The chain joins TRBV11-3 to TRBJ1-1, with D perhaps TRBD1 (5 bases). The receptor's source is a man between 18 and 29 years old with COVID-19, enrolled during active disease. The material sequenced was peripheral blood. CDR3 region: CASSSRAREAFF. The CDR3, as DNA: TGTGCCAGCAGCTCCAGGGCTAGAGAAGCTTTCTTT.